The 28 T cell receptor beta chains given below trace back to one sample, sequenced in a study of shared clonotypes between healthy human individuals. The table came from immunoSEQ multiplex PCR; TCRdb's copy has only in-frame clones and leaves some out. The sample has over 400,000 clones, 95% to 97% seen once. Sequencing input: naive CD4+ T cells sorted from blood. Subset in this sample: CD45RA+ positively selected. The receptors here all came from a woman in her thirties in good health.

The V call is TRBV10-3, the J call TRBJ1-2; 9 bases line up with TRBD1. The CDR3 is 16 amino acids. Germline trimming cut 10 bases from V and 4 bases from J; bases unmatched to any gene: 16. CDR1 and CDR2 (germline): ENHRY, SYGVKD. This chain's CDR3 is CATGLGQGGPSYGYTF. In nucleotides, the CDR3 is TGTGCCACCGGACTGGGACAGGGTGGGCCTAGCTATGGCTACACCTTC.

The J gene is TRBJ1-4, the V gene TRBV6-1; no firm D call. This CDR3 region has 14 residues. V was shortened by 4 bases and J by 0 bases, with 6 bases between the two germline ends. In germline, CDR1 is MNHNS, CDR2 SASEGT. The CDR3 bases are TGTGCCAGCAGTGTACCAGCAACTAATGAAAAACTGTTTTTT. Residues: CASSVPATNEKLFF.

The chain couples TRBV5-1 to TRBJ2-7, with 10 positions matching TRBD2. The CDR3 spans 13 residues. V shed 5 bases, J shed 3 bases, and the junction held 2 bases outside the gene matches. Germline CDR1 is SGHRS and CDR2 is YFSETQ. This chain's CDR3 is CASRTSGNYEQYF. CDR3 coding DNA: TGCGCCAGCAGAACTAGCGGGAACTACGAGCAGTACTTC.

The chain combines TRBV7-9 with TRBJ2-7, with D perhaps matching TRBD1 (6 bases). The CDR3 contains 15 residues. Between the trimmed V and J ends, which lost 4 bases and 0 bases, there was a span of 13 bases. The germline V gene has CDR1 SEHNR and CDR2 FQNEAQ (reference sequence). CDR3 in amino acids: CASSYRQDFSYEQYF. In DNA, the CDR3 is TGTGCCAGCAGCTACCGACAGGACTTCTCCTACGAGCAGTACTTC.

The rearrangement joins TRBV28 to TRBJ2-7; 10 bases match TRBD2. The V gene's germline CDR1 is MDHEN and CDR2 SYDVKM. V shed 5 bases and J 3 bases; nucleotides not matched to a gene: 7. The CDR3 sequence is 15 residues long. CDR3 DNA: TGTGCCAGCAGTAAACCCGGGACTAGCGTCTACGAGCAGTACTTC. As protein: CASSKPGTSVYEQYF.

This clone was detected only once. The chain links TRBV5-1 to TRBJ2-1; 13 bases are shared with TRBD2. Per the germline V gene, CDR1 is SGHRS and CDR2 is YFSETQ. CDR3 length: 19 residues. The ends lost 5 bases at V and 0 bases at J; junction bases unmatched: 11. The CDR3 DNA reads TGCGCCAGCAGGGGGATAGGGACTAGCGGGAACCACTCCTACAATGAGCAGTTCTTC. Its translation: CASRGIGTSGNHSYNEQFF.

The V and J genes are TRBV9 and TRBJ2-7; the match to TRBD2 covers 7 bases. The trim removed 0 bases at V and 4 bases at J, leaving 7 bases unmatched. This CDR3 contains 15 residues. Germline-derived CDR1 and CDR2 are SGDLS and YYNGEE. The CDR3 nucleotides are TGTGCCAGCAGCGTAGCCGGGGGGTTTGGGTACGAGCAGTACTTC. It yields the protein CASSVAGGFGYEQYF.

This chain connects TRBV28 to TRBJ1-5; D possibly corresponds to TRBD1 (5 bases). V was shortened by 8 bases and J by 0 bases, with 17 bases between the two germline ends. Germline CDR1 MDHEN, CDR2 SYDVKM. The CDR3 has 16 amino acids. In nucleotides, the CDR3 is TGTGCCAGCGGGGACGAGGGCAAAGCTAGCAATCAGCCCCAGCATTTT. Translating gives CASGDEGKASNQPQHF.

The chain uses TRBV7-9 and TRBJ1-1, with 7 nucleotides matching TRBD1. V trimming: 7 bases; J trimming: 10 bases; junction bases outside the gene matches: 9. The CDR3 consists of 12 residues. Germline V gene data show CDR1 as SEHNR and CDR2 as FQNEAQ (reference sequence). The CDR3 here is CASTLAEGAAFF. The CDR3, as DNA: TGTGCCAGCACCCTAGCAGAGGGGGCAGCTTTCTTT.

The CDR3 DNA is TGTGCCAGCAGTTTAATCGGCGGCTACACCTTC. Translation: CASSLIGGYTF. The chain carries TRBV28 and TRBJ1-2; D ambiguous. Germline V gene sequence: CDR1 MDHEN, CDR2 SYDVKM. The V end was cut by 2 bases, the J end by 8 bases, with 6 bases between. The CDR3 is 11 residues long.

This chain uses TRBV10-3 with TRBJ2-7, with 8 bases aligning to TRBD2. The germline V gene encodes CDR1 ENHRY and CDR2 SYGVKD. The trim removed 8 bases at V and 6 bases at J, leaving 12 bases unmatched. The CDR3 totals 14 residues. CDR3 DNA sequence: TGTGCCATCGGAGCGGGAGAAACCCCCCTCGAGCAGTACTTC. It is translated as CAIGAGETPLEQYF.

V is TRBV5-4 and J is TRBJ2-7; 11 bases are a match to TRBD2. Germline V CDR1 and CDR2: SGHNT, YYREEE (reference sequence). With V trimmed by 3 bases and J by 0 bases, 2 bases remained unmatched. CDR3 length equals 15 residues. The CDR3 loop is CASSWGLAASYEQYF. In DNA, the CDR3 is TGTGCCAGCAGCTGGGGACTAGCGGCCTCCTACGAGCAGTACTTC. The full variable domain, rest sourced from reference TRBV5-4 and TRBJ2-7, is ETGVTQSPTHLIKTRGQQVTLRCSSQSGHNTVSWYQQALGQGPQFIFQYYREEENGRGNFPPRFSGLQFPNYSSELNVNALELDDSALYLCASSWGLAASYEQYFGPGTRLTVT.

V usage is TRBV30 and J usage is TRBJ1-4; tentatively, D is TRBD1 (5 bases). This CDR3 has 13 amino acids. With 5 bases removed from V and 0 bases from J, the gap between germline ends came to 7 bases. Looked up from germline, CDR1 is GTSNPN and CDR2 is SVGIG (reference sequence). The CDR3 nucleotides are TGTGCCTGGGCAGGGACAACTAATGAAAAACTGTTTTTT. Its protein product is CAWAGTTNEKLFF.

V and J are TRBV7-9 and TRBJ2-1, with TRBD2 matching over 8 bases. The CDR3 spans 16 residues. After removal of 4 bases from V and 3 bases from J, the junction contained 8 bases not matched to a gene. Germline V CDR1 and CDR2: SEHNR, FQNEAQ (reference sequence). The CDR3 region is CASSSQSGSNYNEQFF. CDR3 DNA: TGTGCCAGCAGCTCACAAAGCGGGAGCAACTACAATGAGCAGTTCTTC.

The chain links TRBV28 to TRBJ1-3; D remains ambiguous. Germline V lookup: CDR1 MDHEN, CDR2 SYDVKM. Trimming pared 3 bases from V and 0 bases from J, leaving 6 bases between. The CDR3 loop spans 14 amino acids. DNA of the CDR3: TGTGCCAGCAGTTTGCCGCTCTCTGGAAACACCATATATTTT. Its translation: CASSLPLSGNTIYF.

J is TRBJ2-5 and V is TRBV18; D not resolved. Germline CDR1 KGHSH, CDR2 LQKENI. The CDR3 sequence is 14 residues long. V lost 3 bases and J lost 4, with 12 bases in between. The CDR3 DNA is TGTGCCAGCTCACCCGTTAGTTCCTCAGAGACCCAGTACTTC. Amino acids: CASSPVSSSETQYF. The full variable domain, its missing parts supplied by reference TRBV18 and TRBJ2-5, is NAGVMQNPRHLVRRRGQEARLRCSPMKGHSHVYWYRQLPEEGLKFMVYLQKENIIDESGMPKERFSAEFPKEGPSILRIQQVVRGDSAAYFCASSPVSSSETQYFGPGTRLLVL.

This clone was counted only a few times. This chain uses TRBV15 with TRBJ2-2; D remains ambiguous. CDR1 is LNHNV, CDR2 YYDKDF, per germline (reference sequence). The CDR3 runs to 12 residues. The germline V and J ends were trimmed by 4 bases and 8 bases, with 8 bases remaining between them. CDR3 sequence reads: CATSTRVGELFF. The CDR3 DNA is TGTGCCACCAGCACCCGGGTGGGGGAGCTGTTTTTT. Looking up the rest from reference TRBV15 and TRBJ2-2 gives the full variable domain: DAMVIQNPRYQVTQFGKPVTLSCSQTLNHNVMYWYQQKSSQAPKLLFHYYDKDFNNEADTPDNFQSRRPNTSFCFLDIRSPGLGDTAMYLCATSTRVGELFFGEGSRLTVL.

The gene calls are TRBV9 and TRBJ2-5, with D maybe TRBD2 (6 bases). V was trimmed by 3 bases and J by 1 base, leaving 13 bases between them. CDR3 length: 15 amino acids. Germline V gene data show CDR1 as SGDLS and CDR2 as YYNGEE. The CDR3 protein is CASSAGNGGQETQYF. The CDR3, as DNA: TGTGCCAGCAGCGCAGGAAACGGGGGCCAAGAGACCCAGTACTTC.

J is TRBJ2-1 and V is TRBV4-1; TRBD1 or TRBD2 may be the D gene (5 bases each). CDR1 MGHRA and CDR2 YSYEKL come from the germline V gene. This CDR3 is built from 16 residues. V dropped 4 bases and J dropped 2 bases, with 15 bases sitting between them. In nucleotides, the CDR3 is TGCGCCAGCAGCCCCCCCCAGGGACCCACCTACAATGAGCAGTTCTTC. Amino acids: CASSPPQGPTYNEQFF.

The sample holds a few counts of this clone. The sample holds other DNA sequences that translate to the same CDR3. The chain links TRBV5-8 to TRBJ2-7; D is unclear. Germline-derived CDR1 and CDR2 are SGHTS and YDEGEE. The CDR3 has 12 residues. V shed 2 bases and J shed 0 bases, with 3 bases lying between them. CDR3 protein: CASSLSSYEQYF. In DNA form, the CDR3 reads TGTGCCAGCAGCTTAAGCTCCTACGAGCAGTACTTC.

The chain recombines TRBV28 with TRBJ2-7, with 8 bases fitting TRBD1. The V gene end was trimmed by 4 bases and the J gene end by 3 bases; junction bases not matched to a gene: 8. The germline V gene has CDR1 MDHEN and CDR2 SYDVKM. The CDR3 is 15 amino acids. The CDR3 nucleotides are TGTGCCAGCAGTTCGCCAGGGGGCTTAAGCTACGAGCAGTACTTC. Translation gives CASSSPGGLSYEQYF.

The V gene is TRBV6-6, the J gene TRBJ1-2; a possible D gene is TRBD1 (5 bases). CDR1 MNHNY and CDR2 SVGAGI come from the germline V gene (reference sequence). Deletions cut 2 bases from V and 1 base from J, with 14 bases between. The CDR3 loop spans 16 amino acids. CDR3 sequence reads: CASSYGRQRVNYGYTF. In DNA form, the CDR3 reads TGTGCCAGCAGTTACGGCCGACAGAGAGTTAACTATGGCTACACCTTC.

In DNA, the CDR3 is TGTGCCAGCCGGACCGCGGGACAGGGGAAGGAGCAGTACTTC. Protein sequence: CASRTAGQGKEQYF. This chain connects TRBV6-6 to TRBJ2-7; 10 bases line up with TRBD1. V shed 8 bases, J shed 7 bases, and the junction held 11 bases outside the gene matches. Per the germline V gene, CDR1 is MNHNY and CDR2 is SVGAGI (reference sequence). This CDR3 is 14 amino acids long.

This chain connects TRBV6-1 to TRBJ1-1, with TRBD1 matching 8 bases. The CDR3 is made up of 13 amino acids. Trimming cost V 8 bases and J 5 bases; bases outside gene matches: 7. Germline V gene lookup returns CDR1 MNHNS and CDR2 SASEGT. For the CDR3, the DNA is TGTGCCAGCGGTAGACAGGGGAGTACTGAAGCTTTCTTT. Amino acids: CASGRQGSTEAFF.

The chain is built from TRBV19 and TRBJ2-2; D call uncertain. There are 15 residues in the CDR3. The germline CDR1 and CDR2 sequences are LNHDA and SQIVND (reference sequence). Trimming took 4 bases from V and 0 from J, leaving 9 bases between them. The CDR3 coding sequence is TGTGCCAGTAGTAGACTCGCAGCGAACACCGGGGAGCTGTTTTTT. It is translated as CASSRLAANTGELFF.

This chain joins TRBV18 and TRBJ2-5, with D maybe TRBD2 (6 bases). The CDR3 is 13 residues long. The V end was cut by 3 bases, the J end by 3 bases, with 8 bases between. CDR1 is KGHSH and CDR2 is LQKENI in the germline V gene. CDR3 in DNA: TGTGCCAGCTCACCGGGACTGAAAGAGACCCAGTACTTC. This encodes CASSPGLKETQYF.

The gene calls are TRBV28 and TRBJ2-5; D could derive from TRBD1 or TRBD2 (6 bases each). Trimming shortened V by 3 bases and J by 5 bases, and 22 bases separated the two germline ends. Germline V gene sequence: CDR1 MDHEN, CDR2 SYDVKM. The CDR3 is 17 residues long. The CDR3 region is CASSLRWTTGARETQYF. The CDR3 DNA reads as TGTGCCAGCAGTTTGAGATGGACAACGGGGGCGCGGGAGACCCAGTACTTC.

The chain employs TRBV11-2 and TRBJ2-1; 9 bases are shared with TRBD2. The CDR3 is 14 residues long. CDR1 and CDR2 from the germline V gene are SGHAT and FQNNGV. V shed 6 bases, J shed 7 bases, and the junction held 7 bases outside the gene matches. The CDR3 DNA follows: TGTGCCAGCAGGGCCGGGACTAGCAGAAATGAGCAGTTCTTC. This encodes CASRAGTSRNEQFF.